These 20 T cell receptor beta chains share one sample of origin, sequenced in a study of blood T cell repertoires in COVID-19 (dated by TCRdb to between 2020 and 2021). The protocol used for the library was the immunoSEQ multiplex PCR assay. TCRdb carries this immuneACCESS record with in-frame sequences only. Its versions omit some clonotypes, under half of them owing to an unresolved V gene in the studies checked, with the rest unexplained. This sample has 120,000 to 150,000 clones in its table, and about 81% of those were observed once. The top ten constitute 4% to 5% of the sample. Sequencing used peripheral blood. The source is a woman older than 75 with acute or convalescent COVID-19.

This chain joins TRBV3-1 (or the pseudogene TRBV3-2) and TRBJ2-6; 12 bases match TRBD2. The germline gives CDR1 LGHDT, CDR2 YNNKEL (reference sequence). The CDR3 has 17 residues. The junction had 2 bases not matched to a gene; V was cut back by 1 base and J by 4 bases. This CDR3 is CASSQGLAGAGANVLTF. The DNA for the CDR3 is TGTGCCAGCAGCCAAGGACTAGCGGGAGCCGGGGCCAACGTCCTGACTTTC.

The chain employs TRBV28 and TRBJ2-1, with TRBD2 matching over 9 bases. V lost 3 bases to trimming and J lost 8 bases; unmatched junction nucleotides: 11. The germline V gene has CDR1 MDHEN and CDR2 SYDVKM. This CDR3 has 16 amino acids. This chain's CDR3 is CASSLQGLAPEHEQFF. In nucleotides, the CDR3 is TGTGCCAGCAGTTTGCAGGGACTAGCCCCTGAACATGAGCAGTTCTTC.

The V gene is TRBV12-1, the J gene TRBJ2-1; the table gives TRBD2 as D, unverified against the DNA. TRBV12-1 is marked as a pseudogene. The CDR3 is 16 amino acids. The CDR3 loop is CASSSRGSSSYNEQFF. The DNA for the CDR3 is TGTGCCAGCAGCTCCCGCGGATCGAGCTCCTACAATGAGCAGTTCTTC.

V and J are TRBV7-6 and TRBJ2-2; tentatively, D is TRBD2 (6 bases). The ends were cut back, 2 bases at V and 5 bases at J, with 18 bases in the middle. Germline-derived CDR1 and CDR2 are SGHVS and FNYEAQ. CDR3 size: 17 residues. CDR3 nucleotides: TGTGCCAGCAGCTTATTTGGATCCGGGGGTCATACCGGGGAGCTGTTTTTT. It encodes CASSLFGSGGHTGELFF.

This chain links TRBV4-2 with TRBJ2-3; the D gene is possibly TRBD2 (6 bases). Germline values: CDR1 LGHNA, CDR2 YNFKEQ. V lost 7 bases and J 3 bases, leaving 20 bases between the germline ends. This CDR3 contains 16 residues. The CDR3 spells CASTVQAGIATDTQYF. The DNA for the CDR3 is TGTGCCAGCACGGTACAGGCGGGAATCGCAACAGATACGCAGTATTTT.

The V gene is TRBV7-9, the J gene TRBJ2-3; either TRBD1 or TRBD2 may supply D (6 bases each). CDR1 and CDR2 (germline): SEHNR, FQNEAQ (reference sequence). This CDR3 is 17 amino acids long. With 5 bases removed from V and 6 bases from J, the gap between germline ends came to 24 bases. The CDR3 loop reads CASSLGGQRKGEDTQYF. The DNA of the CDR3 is TGTGCCAGCAGCCTAGGGGGGCAGCGGAAAGGGGAGGATACGCAGTATTTT.

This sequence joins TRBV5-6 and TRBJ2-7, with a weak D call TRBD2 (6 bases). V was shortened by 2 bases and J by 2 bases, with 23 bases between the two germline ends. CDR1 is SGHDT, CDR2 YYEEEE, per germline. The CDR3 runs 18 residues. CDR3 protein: CASSFLGTYSDRTYEQYF. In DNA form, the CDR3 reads TGTGCCAGCAGCTTTTTAGGGACTTACAGCGATAGGACCTACGAGCAGTACTTC.

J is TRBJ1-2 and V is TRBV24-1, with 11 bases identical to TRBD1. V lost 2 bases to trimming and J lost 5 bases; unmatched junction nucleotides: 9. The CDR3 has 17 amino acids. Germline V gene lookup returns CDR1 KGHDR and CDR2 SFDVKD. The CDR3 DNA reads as TGTGCCACCAGTGATTCTGCCCCGGGACAGGGGGGTTATGGCTACACCTTC. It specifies CATSDSAPGQGGYGYTF.

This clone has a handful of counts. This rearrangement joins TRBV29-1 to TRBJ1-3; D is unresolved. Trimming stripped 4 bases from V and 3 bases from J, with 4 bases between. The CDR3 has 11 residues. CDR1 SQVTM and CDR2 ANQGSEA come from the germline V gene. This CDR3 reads CSVARGNTIYF. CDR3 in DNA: TGCAGCGTTGCTCGTGGAAACACCATATATTTT.

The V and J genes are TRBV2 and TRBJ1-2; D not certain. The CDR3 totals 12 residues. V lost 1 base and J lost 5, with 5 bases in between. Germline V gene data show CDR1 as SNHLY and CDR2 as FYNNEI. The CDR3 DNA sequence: TGTGCCAGCAGTGAAGATGAGTATGGCTACACCTTC. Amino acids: CASSEDEYGYTF.

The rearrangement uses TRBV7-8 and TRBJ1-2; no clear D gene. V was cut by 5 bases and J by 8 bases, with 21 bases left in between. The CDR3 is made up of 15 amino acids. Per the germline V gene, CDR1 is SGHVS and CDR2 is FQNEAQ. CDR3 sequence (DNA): TGTGCCAGCAGCCCCATTCATGGGTCGGGTAGCGGCTACACCTTC. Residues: CASSPIHGSGSGYTF.

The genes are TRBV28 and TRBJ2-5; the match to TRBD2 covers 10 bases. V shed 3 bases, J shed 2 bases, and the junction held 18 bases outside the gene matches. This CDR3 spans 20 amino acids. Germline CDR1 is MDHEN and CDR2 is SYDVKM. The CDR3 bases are TGTGCCAGCAGTTTCCAATGGATACTTCTAGCGGGAGAGGATCAAGAGACCCAGTACTTC. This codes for CASSFQWILLAGEDQETQYF.

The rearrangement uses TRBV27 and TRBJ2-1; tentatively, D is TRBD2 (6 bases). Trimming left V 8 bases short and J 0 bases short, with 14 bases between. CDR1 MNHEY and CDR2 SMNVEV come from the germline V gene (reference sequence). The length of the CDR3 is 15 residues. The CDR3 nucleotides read TGTGCCAGCGGCCCAGACGGGGGCTCCTACAATGAGCAGTTCTTC. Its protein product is CASGPDGGSYNEQFF.

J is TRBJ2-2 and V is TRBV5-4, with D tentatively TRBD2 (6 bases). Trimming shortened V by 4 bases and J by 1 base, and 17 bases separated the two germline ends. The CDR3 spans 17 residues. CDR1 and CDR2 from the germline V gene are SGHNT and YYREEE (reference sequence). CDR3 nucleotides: TGTGCCAGCAGCCTCCCCCCCCGGGGGATGAACACCGGGGAGCTGTTTTTT. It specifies CASSLPPRGMNTGELFF.

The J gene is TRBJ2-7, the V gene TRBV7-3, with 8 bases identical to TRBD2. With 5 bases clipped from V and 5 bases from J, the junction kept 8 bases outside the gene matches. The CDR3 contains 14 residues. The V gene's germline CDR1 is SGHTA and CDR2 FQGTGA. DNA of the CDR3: TGTGCCAGCAGCCGTCACGGGGGGGAAGACGAGCAGTACTTC. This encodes CASSRHGGEDEQYF.

CDR3 loop: CASSPQSGGGSVGSETQYF. Here the CDR3 DNA reads TGTGCCAGCAGCCCACAGTCGGGAGGTGGGTCGGTGGGGTCAGAGACCCAGTACTTC. This chain connects TRBV4-2 to TRBJ2-5; 7 bases match TRBD2. The CDR3 is 19 amino acids. The ends lost 4 bases at V and 4 bases at J; junction bases unmatched: 21. The germline V gene encodes CDR1 LGHNA and CDR2 YNFKEQ.

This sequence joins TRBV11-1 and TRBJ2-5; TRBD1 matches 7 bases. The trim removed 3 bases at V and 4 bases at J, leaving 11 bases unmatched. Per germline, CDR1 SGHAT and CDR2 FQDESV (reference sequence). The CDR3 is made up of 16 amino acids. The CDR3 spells CASSFPETGLLETQYF. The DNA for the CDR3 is TGTGCCAGCAGCTTCCCGGAGACAGGGCTGTTAGAGACCCAGTACTTC.

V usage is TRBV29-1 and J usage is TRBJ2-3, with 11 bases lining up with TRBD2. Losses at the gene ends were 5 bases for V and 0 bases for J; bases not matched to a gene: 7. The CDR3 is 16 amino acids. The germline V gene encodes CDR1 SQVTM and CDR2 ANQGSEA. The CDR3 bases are TGCAGCGTTCTTTGGGCTAGCGGGGGGAGCACAGATACGCAGTATTTT. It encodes CSVLWASGGSTDTQYF.

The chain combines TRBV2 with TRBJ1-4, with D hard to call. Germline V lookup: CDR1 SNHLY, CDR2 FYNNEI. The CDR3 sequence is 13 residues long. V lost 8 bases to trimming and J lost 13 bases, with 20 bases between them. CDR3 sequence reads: CASSPARGLGLFF. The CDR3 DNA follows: TGTGCCAGCTCCCCTGCGCGGGGATTGGGACTGTTTTTT.

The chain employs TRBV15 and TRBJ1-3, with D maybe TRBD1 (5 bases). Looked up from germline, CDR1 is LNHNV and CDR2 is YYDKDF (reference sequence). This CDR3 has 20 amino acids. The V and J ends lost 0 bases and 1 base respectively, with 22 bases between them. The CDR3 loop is CATSRDPTARRGESGNTIYF. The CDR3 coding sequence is TGTGCCACCAGCAGAGATCCGACCGCGAGACGGGGGGAATCTGGAAACACCATATATTTT.